Detailed here is one T cell receptor beta chain. Amplification of TCR beta CDR3 regions used RNA as the template. The TCR CDR3 was amplified in a first-round RT-PCR using the HTBI primer set. TCRdb recomputed calls from the multiplex PCR reads with MiXCR, one row per CDR3 protein. The data show about half a million distinct CDR3 sequences, just under 20% seen once. These data originate in a study of T cells in Graves' hyperthyroidism and ophthalmopathy. The sample consisted of blood. This receptor was taken from a middle-aged man with Graves' ophthalmopathy.

The CDR3 DNA sequence: TGTGCCTGGAGTGCCCAGGGGGCCGGTGAGCAGTTCTTC. Translation gives CAWSAQGAGEQFF. The V gene is TRBV30, the J gene TRBJ2-1; 8 positions agree with TRBD1. With 1 base clipped from V and 9 bases from J, the junction kept 5 bases outside the gene matches. This CDR3 spans 13 amino acids. Germline V gene data show CDR1 as GTSNPN and CDR2 as SVGIG (reference sequence).